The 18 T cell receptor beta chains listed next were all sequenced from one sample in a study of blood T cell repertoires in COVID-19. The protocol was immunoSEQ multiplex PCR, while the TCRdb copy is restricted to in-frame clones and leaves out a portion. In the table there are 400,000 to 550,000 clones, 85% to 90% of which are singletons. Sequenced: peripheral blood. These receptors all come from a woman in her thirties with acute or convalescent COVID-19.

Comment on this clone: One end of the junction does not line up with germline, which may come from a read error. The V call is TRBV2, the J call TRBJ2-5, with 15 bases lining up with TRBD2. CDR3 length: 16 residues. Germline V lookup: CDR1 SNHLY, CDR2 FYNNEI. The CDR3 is CASREGLAGGQETQYF. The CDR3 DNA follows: TGTGCCAGCAGAGAAGGACTAGCGGGGGGGCAGGAGACCCAGTACTTC.

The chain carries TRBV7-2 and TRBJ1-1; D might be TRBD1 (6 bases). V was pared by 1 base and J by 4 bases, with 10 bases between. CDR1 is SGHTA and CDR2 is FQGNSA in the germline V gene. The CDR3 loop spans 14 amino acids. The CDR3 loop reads CASSLVGAVTEAFF. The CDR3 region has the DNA TGTGCCAGCAGCTTAGTGGGGGCTGTCACTGAAGCTTTCTTT. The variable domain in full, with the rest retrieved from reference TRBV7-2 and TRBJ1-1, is GAGVSQSPSNKVTEKGKDVELRCDPISGHTALYWYRQSLGQGLEFLIYFQGNSAPDKSGLPSDRFSAERTGGSVSTLTIQRTQQEDSAVYLCASSLVGAVTEAFFGQGTRLTVV.

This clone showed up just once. The CDR3 DNA is TGTGCCAGCAGCTTAGCCCGACAGGGGGGCGGCTACACCTTC. Protein sequence: CASSLARQGGGYTF. The chain has TRBV7-9 and TRBJ1-2, with 9 bases matching TRBD1. The CDR3 spans 14 residues. Looked up from germline, CDR1 is SEHNR and CDR2 is FQNEAQ (reference sequence). V dropped 0 bases and J dropped 8; count of bases not matched to a gene: 4.

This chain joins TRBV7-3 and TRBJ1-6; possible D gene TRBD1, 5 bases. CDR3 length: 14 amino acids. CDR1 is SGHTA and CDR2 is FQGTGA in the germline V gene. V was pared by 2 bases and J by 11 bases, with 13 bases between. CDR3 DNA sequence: TGTGCCAGCAGCTTACTTGGGGGAGGAGCACCCCTCCACTTT. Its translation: CASSLLGGGAPLHF.

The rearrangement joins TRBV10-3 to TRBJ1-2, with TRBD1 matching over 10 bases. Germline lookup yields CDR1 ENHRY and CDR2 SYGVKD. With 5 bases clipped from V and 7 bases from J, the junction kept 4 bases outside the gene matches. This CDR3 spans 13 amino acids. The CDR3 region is CAISRDRGRGYTF. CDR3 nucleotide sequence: TGTGCCATCAGTCGGGACAGGGGCCGTGGCTACACCTTC.

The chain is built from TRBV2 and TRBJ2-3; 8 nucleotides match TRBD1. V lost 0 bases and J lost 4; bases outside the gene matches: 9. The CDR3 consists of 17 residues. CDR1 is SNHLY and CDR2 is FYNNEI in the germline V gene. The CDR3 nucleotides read TGTGCCAGCAGTGAAGCCCTGACAGGGGCCATCGCAGATACGCAGTATTTT. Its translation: CASSEALTGAIADTQYF.

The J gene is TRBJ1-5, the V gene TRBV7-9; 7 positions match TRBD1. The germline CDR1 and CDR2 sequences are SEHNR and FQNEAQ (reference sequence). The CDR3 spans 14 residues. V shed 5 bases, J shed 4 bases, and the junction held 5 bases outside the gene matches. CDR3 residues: CASSLGGPNQPQHF. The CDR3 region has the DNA TGTGCCAGCAGCCTAGGGGGCCCGAATCAGCCCCAGCATTTT.

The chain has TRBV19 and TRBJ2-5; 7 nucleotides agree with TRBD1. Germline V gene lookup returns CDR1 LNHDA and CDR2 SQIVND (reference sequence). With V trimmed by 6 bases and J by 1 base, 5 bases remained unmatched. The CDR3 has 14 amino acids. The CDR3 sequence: CASSQTGLQETQYF. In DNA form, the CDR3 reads TGTGCCAGTAGCCAGACAGGGCTCCAAGAGACCCAGTACTTC.

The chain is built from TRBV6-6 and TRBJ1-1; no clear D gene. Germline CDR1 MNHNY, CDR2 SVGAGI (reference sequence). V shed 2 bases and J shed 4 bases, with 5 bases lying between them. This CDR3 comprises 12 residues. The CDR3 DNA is TGTGCCAGCAGTTACGAGGTCACTGAAGCTTTCTTT. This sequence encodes CASSYEVTEAFF.

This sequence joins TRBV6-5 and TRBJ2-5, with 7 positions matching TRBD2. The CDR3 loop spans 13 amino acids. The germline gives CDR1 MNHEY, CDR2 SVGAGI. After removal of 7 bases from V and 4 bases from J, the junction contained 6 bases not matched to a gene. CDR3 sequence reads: CASNPSGGETQYF. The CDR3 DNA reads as TGTGCCAGCAACCCCTCGGGGGGAGAGACCCAGTACTTC.

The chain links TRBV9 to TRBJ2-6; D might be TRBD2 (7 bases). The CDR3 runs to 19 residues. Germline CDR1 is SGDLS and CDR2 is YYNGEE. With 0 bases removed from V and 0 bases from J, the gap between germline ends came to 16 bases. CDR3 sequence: CASSVAERGGLSGANVLTF. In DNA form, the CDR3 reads TGTGCCAGCAGCGTAGCTGAGAGGGGGGGCCTCTCTGGGGCCAACGTCCTGACTTTC.

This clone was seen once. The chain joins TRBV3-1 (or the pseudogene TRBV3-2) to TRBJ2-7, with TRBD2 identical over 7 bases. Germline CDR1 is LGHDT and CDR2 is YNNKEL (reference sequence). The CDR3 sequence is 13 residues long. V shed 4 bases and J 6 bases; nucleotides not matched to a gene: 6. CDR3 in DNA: TGTGCCAGCAGCCCTACTGGGGAGGGCGAGCAGTACTTC. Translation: CASSPTGEGEQYF.

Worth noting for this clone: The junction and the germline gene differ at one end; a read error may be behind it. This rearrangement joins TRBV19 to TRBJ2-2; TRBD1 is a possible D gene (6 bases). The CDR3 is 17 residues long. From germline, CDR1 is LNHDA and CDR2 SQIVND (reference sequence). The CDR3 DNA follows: TGTGCCAGTAGTAGGACGGGTGGTAGGGGGAACAACGGGGAGCTGTTTTTT. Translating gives CASSRTGGRGNNGELFF.

CDR3: CASSRPGQGSHEQYF. The CDR3 nucleotides read TGTGCCAGCAGCCGACCGGGACAGGGGTCCCACGAGCAGTACTTC. The chain joins TRBV14 to TRBJ2-7; 10 bases match TRBD1. From germline, CDR1 is SGHDN and CDR2 FVKESK. CDR3 size: 15 residues. J was trimmed by 5 bases and V by 4 bases; bases with no gene match: 8.

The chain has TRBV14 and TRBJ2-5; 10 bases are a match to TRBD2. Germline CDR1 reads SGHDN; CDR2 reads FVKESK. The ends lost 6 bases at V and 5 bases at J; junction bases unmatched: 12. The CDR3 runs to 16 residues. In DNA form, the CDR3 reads TGTGCCAGCAGTCCTATAGCGGGGGGTCTTGTGGAGACCCAGTACTTC. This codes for CASSPIAGGLVETQYF.

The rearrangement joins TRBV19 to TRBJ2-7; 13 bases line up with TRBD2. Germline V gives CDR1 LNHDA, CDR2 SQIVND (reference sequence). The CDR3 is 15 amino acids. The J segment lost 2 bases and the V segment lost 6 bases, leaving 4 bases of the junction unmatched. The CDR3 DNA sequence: TGTGCCAGTAGCCCTACTAGCGGGGGGGCCTACGAGCAGTACTTC. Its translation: CASSPTSGGAYEQYF.

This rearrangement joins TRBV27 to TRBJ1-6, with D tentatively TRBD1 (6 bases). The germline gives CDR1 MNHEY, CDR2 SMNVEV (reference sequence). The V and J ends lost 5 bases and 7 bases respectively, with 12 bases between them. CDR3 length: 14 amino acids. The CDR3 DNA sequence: TGTGCCAGCAGTCCGGGACAAACGAATTCACCCCTCCACTTT. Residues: CASSPGQTNSPLHF.

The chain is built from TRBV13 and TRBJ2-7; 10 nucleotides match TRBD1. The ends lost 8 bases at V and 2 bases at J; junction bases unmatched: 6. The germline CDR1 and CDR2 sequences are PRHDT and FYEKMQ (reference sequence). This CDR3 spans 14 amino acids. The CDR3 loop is CASGRDRGPYEQYF. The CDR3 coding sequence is TGTGCCAGCGGGAGGGACAGGGGCCCCTACGAGCAGTACTTC.